The 14 T cell receptor beta chains given below trace back to one sample, sequenced in a study of T cell responses to AZD1222 COVID-19 vaccine. Profiling relied on immunoSEQ multiplex PCR, and the TCRdb table lists in-frame clones only, not all of them. The table lists approximately 120,000 clones, more than 70% of them singletons. The specimen was peripheral blood, collected 28 days after the second AZD1222 dose. The receptor set was obtained from an adult who received the AZD1222 COVID-19 vaccine.

V and J are TRBV6-1 and TRBJ2-2; D is possibly TRBD2 (6 bases). The CDR3 spans 16 residues. The ends were cut back, 2 bases at V and 2 bases at J, with 12 bases in the middle. CDR1 is MNHNS, CDR2 SASEGT, per germline. CDR3 bases: TGTGCCAGCAGTGAAAGGGCGGGGTTAAACACCGGGGAGCTGTTTTTT. Translation: CASSERAGLNTGELFF.

The chain joins TRBV6-5 to TRBJ1-2, with D unclear. The germline gives CDR1 MNHEY, CDR2 SVGAGI. The CDR3 has 15 residues. V gave up 0 bases and J gave up 6 bases, with 14 bases separating them. The CDR3 region has the DNA TGTGCCAGCAGTTACTCGTTTCGGGCGCCTGATGGCTACACCTTC. Protein sequence: CASSYSFRAPDGYTF.

This chain uses TRBV5-1 with TRBJ1-5; D call uncertain. V lost 0 bases and J 2 bases, leaving 15 bases between the germline ends. This CDR3 region has 17 residues. CDR1 and CDR2 from the germline V gene are SGHRS and YFSETQ. The CDR3 region is CASSLAPGPLGNQPQHF. The CDR3 region has the DNA TGCGCCAGCAGCTTGGCTCCCGGGCCGTTAGGCAATCAGCCCCAGCATTTT.

The chain carries TRBV19 and TRBJ1-1, with a possible D match to TRBD1 (6 bases). The CDR3 is 13 amino acids. Germline values: CDR1 LNHDA, CDR2 SQIVND (reference sequence). V lost 3 bases and J lost 9, with 14 bases in between. The CDR3 is CASSMTTGRKAFF. Here the CDR3 DNA reads TGTGCCAGTAGTATGACGACAGGACGGAAAGCTTTCTTT.

CDR3 sequence (DNA): TGTGCCAGCAGCCCTAACTCAGGGAGGAATGAAAAACTGTTTTTT. This sequence encodes CASSPNSGRNEKLFF. J is TRBJ1-4 and V is TRBV7-2; the D gene is possibly TRBD1 (5 bases). The V end was cut by 5 bases, the J end by 5 bases, with 15 bases between. This CDR3 has 15 residues. CDR1 and CDR2 from the germline V gene are SGHTA and FQGNSA.

V usage is TRBV6-2 or TRBV6-3 and J usage is TRBJ2-1; D might be TRBD1 or TRBD2, each matching 5 bases. V was shortened by 5 bases and J by 0 bases, with 17 bases between the two germline ends. The CDR3 runs 17 residues. Germline V lookup: CDR1 MNHEY, CDR2 SVGEGT. The chain's CDR3 is CASSHEVWGSSYNEQFF. DNA for the CDR3: TGTGCCAGCAGTCACGAAGTTTGGGGGAGCTCCTACAATGAGCAGTTCTTC.

The J gene is TRBJ1-4, the V gene TRBV24-1; D call uncertain. In germline, CDR1 is KGHDR, CDR2 SFDVKD. The V and J ends lost 0 bases and 15 bases respectively, with 16 bases between them. This CDR3 region has 14 residues. The CDR3 sequence is CATSDLDTVNGVFF. CDR3 bases: TGTGCCACCAGTGATTTGGATACGGTAAACGGGGTGTTTTTT.

This clone was counted a few times. V is TRBV12-3 or TRBV12-4 and J is TRBJ2-7; D remains ambiguous. Between the trimmed V and J ends, which lost 8 bases and 1 base, there was a span of 9 bases. The CDR3 is 12 residues long. This CDR3 reads CASRWGSYEQYF. CDR3 nucleotide sequence: TGTGCCAGCCGCTGGGGATCCTACGAGCAGTACTTC.

V usage is TRBV23-1 and J usage is TRBJ1-6; 10 nucleotides align to TRBD1. TRBV23-1 is noted as an ORF with a role that remains uncertain. The junction had 11 bases not matched to a gene; V was cut back by 4 bases and J by 5 bases. This CDR3 is built from 18 residues. This chain's CDR3 is CASSRHMTGGLDNSPLHF. The CDR3 DNA follows: TGCGCCAGCAGTCGCCATATGACAGGGGGCTTGGATAATTCACCCCTCCACTTT.

V is TRBV6-5 and J is TRBJ1-1, with 7 bases fitting TRBD1. Germline assignment: CDR1 MNHEY and CDR2 SVGAGI. The CDR3 is 13 amino acids. After removal of 6 bases from V and 4 bases from J, the junction contained 5 bases not matched to a gene. The CDR3 loop reads CASRRGGSTEAFF. CDR3 nucleotide sequence: TGTGCCAGCAGAAGAGGGGGCAGCACTGAAGCTTTCTTT.

The table lists this clone with a few counts. The CDR3, as DNA: TGTGCCAGCAGTGAAAGAGTTGGGTCTTCACCCCTCCACTTT. It yields the protein CASSERVGSSPLHF. The chain uses TRBV6-4 and TRBJ1-6; D not certain. Germline lookup yields CDR1 MRHNA and CDR2 SNTAGT. The ends were cut back, 3 bases at V and 9 bases at J, with 12 bases in the middle. The CDR3 loop spans 14 amino acids.

The rearrangement uses TRBV7-2 and TRBJ1-3; unclear D gene. V lost 6 bases, J lost 1 base, and 16 bases lay in between. CDR3 length: 16 amino acids. Germline V gives CDR1 SGHTA, CDR2 FQGNSA. The CDR3 region is CASRPGSSFSGNTIYF. As DNA, the CDR3 is TGTGCCAGCAGACCGGGTTCTTCCTTTTCTGGAAACACCATATATTTT.

This chain connects TRBV4-3 to TRBJ2-1; D is unclear. Germline V gene sequence: CDR1 LGHNA, CDR2 YSLEER. Between the trimmed V and J ends, which lost 2 bases and 7 bases, there was a span of 6 bases. There are 12 residues in the CDR3. CDR3 bases: TGCGCCAGCAGCCAATTAGGGAATGAGCAGTTCTTC. Translated, it gives CASSQLGNEQFF.

J is TRBJ2-1 and V is TRBV20-1; maybe TRBD2 (6 bases). V lost 6 bases and J 4 bases, leaving 7 bases between the germline ends. The CDR3 covers 11 residues. Germline V lookup: CDR1 DFQATT, CDR2 SNEGSKA (reference sequence). The CDR3 DNA reads as TGCAGTGCCCGGGGGTACAATGAGCAGTTCTTC. It specifies CSARGYNEQFF.